This is a list of T cell receptor beta chains from one sample in a study of cytomegalovirus exposure and HLA in healthy donors. This table comes from immunoSEQ multiplex PCR, and its TCRdb copy is limited to in-frame clones, with some not included. The sample records around 150,000 clones, under 90% being singletons. Sequenced input: PBMCs. The receptors stem from a man between 25 and 39 years old in good health and CMV-seronegative. The CDR3 runs from the conserved cysteine through the conserved F or W. The order of the fields is clone size, J gene, V gene, D gene, CDR3 DNA, CDR3 protein. D genes are given only for firm matches. Only some rows state a clone size, as once, few, many or a class for expanded clones.

- TRBJ1-4 TRBV28 - TGTGCCAGCAGTTTAGCGGGGGAAAAACTGTTTTTT CASSLAGEKLFF
- TRBJ2-5 TRBV29-1 - TGCAGCGTTGAGTTAGTGACAGAAGAGACCCAGTACTTC CSVELVTEETQYF
- TRBJ2-6 TRBV10-2 TRBD2 TGCGCCAGCAGTGAGAGAGGGGAGGAGACTAGCCCTACCACCTCTGGGGCCAACGTCCTGACTTTC CASSERGEETSPTTSGANVLTF
- TRBJ1-1 TRBV27 - TGTGCCAGCAGTTTTTCGCGGTCGGACACTGAAGCTTTCTTT CASSFSRSDTEAFF
- TRBJ1-2 TRBV5-6 - TGTGCCAGCAGCCCCGCAGGTCCAATTGGCTACACCTTC CASSPAGPIGYTF
- TRBJ1-2 TRBV15 - TGTGCCACCAGCAGAGAGGGGAGCAACTATGGCTACACCTTC CATSREGSNYGYTF
- TRBJ1-1 TRBV18 - TGTGCCAGCTCACCGGAGGAGGTAACGGAAGCTTTCTTT CASSPEEVTEAFF
- TRBJ2-3 TRBV27 TRBD1 TGTGCCAGCAGTTACGGACAGGATTCCACAGATACGCAGTATTTT CASSYGQDSTDTQYF
- TRBJ1-3 TRBV7-9 TRBD1 TGTGCCAGCAGCTTAGATTTAAGGGGGCCTGGAAACACCATATATTTT CASSLDLRGPGNTIYF
- TRBJ2-7 TRBV7-2 TRBD1 TGTGCCAGCAGCTTAGAGGGACAGGGGCCCTACGAGCAGTACTTC CASSLEGQGPYEQYF
- TRBJ1-2 TRBV21-1 - TGTGCCAGCAGCCAGGGGGGCTATGGCTACACCTTC CASSQGGYGYTF
- TRBJ1-1 TRBV19 - TGTGCCAGTAGTATCTATGACGGGTATAATGAAGCTTTCTTT CASSIYDGYNEAFF
- TRBJ1-2 TRBV25-1 - TGTGCCAGCAGTGAATCCGGTCACTATGGCTACACCTTC CASSESGHYGYTF
few TRBJ1-5 TRBV27 - TGTGCCAGCAGCACCTATAATAGCAATCAGCCCCAGCATTTT CASSTYNSNQPQHF
once TRBJ2-7 TRBV28 - TGTGCCAGCAGTTTATTACAGGGTCGCTCCTACGAGCAGTACTTC CASSLLQGRSYEQYF
- TRBJ1-1 TRBV30 - TGTGCCTGGAGTGTGCAGGCGAACACTGAAGCTTTCTTT CAWSVQANTEAFF
- TRBJ2-5 TRBV5-1 - TGCGCCAGCAGCTTCGAGGGGGTAGGGGGTTTGGTATCAGAGACCCAGTACTTC CASSFEGVGGLVSETQYF
- TRBJ1-3 TRBV19 - TGTGATGGGGCGGCTGGAAACACCATATATTTT CDGAAGNTIYF
- TRBJ1-2 TRBV19 - TGTGCCAGTAGTATAGGGACGGACAGTTCTTTCCACACCTTC CASSIGTDSSFHTF
- TRBJ2-3 TRBV5-4 TRBD2 TGTGCCAGCAGCAGACTAGCGGGATTCACAGATACGCAGTATTTT CASSRLAGFTDTQYF
- TRBJ2-7 TRBV7-8 - TGTGCCAGCAGCCCCTGGGGGGGGGCTACCTACGAGCAGTACTTC CASSPWGGATYEQYF
few TRBJ1-2 TRBV19 - TGTGCCAGTACCATAGGGAGTGATAACTATGGCTACACCTTC CASTIGSDNYGYTF
- TRBJ1-5 TRBV7-9 - TGTGCCAGCAGCTTGGGGGGACAGCCCCAGCATTTT CASSLGGQPQHF
- TRBJ1-1 TRBV13 TRBD1 TGTGCCAGTAAAAACAGGGGGCGCCCTGAAGCTTTCTTT CASKNRGRPEAFF
- TRBJ2-3 TRBV7-9 - TGTGCCAGCAGCTTCACCCCTAGCGACATCCTGAGCACAGATACGCAGTATTTT CASSFTPSDILSTDTQYF
few TRBJ1-4 TRBV7-9 - TGTGCCAGCAGCTTAACAGGGAATAATGAAAAACTGTTTTTT CASSLTGNNEKLFF
- TRBJ2-7 TRBV4-2 TRBD1 TGTGCCAGCAGCCTGACCGGGACAGGGAATCGCGAGCAGTACTTC CASSLTGTGNREQYF
- TRBJ2-2 TRBV19 - TGTGCCAGTAGTATAGGTGGGCCCGGGGAGCTGTTTTTT CASSIGGPGELFF
- TRBJ2-3 TRBV6-1 TRBD2 TGTGCCAGCAGTGAACTAGCGGGAAGCACAGATACGCAGTATTTT CASSELAGSTDTQYF
- TRBJ1-2 TRBV5-1 TRBD1 TGCGCCAGCAGTCTTGGGACAGGCACTAACTATGGCTACACCTTC CASSLGTGTNYGYTF
- TRBJ2-7 TRBV11-2 TRBD1 TGTGCCAGCAGCTTAGATTTCCCGGGACAGGGTTGGTGCGGGCAGTACTTC CASSLDFPGQGWCGQYF
- TRBJ2-7 TRBV27 - TGTGCCGGCAGGGGCTGGATGGCAGAACACGAGCAGTACTTC CAGRGWMAEHEQYF
- TRBJ2-2 TRBV10-2 TRBD2 TGCGCCAGCGTATTGACTAGCGGGAGGGTCACCGGGGAGCTGTTTTTT CASVLTSGRVTGELFF
- TRBJ2-5 TRBV11-2 TRBD2 TGTGCCAGCAGCTTAGTGGTCGGGGCTAGCGGGGGGACCACCCAGTACTTC CASSLVVGASGGTTQYF
- TRBJ2-7 TRBV10-2 - TGCGCCAGCAGTGACACCTACGAGCAGTACTTC CASSDTYEQYF
- TRBJ1-5 TRBV4-1 - TGCGCCAGCAGCCAAATCCAGGGTTCAGGGGTACGCAATCAGCCCCAGCATTTT CASSQIQGSGVRNQPQHF
- TRBJ2-3 TRBV6-5 TRBD2 TGTGCCAGCAGTTACACGGGGGGAGATACGCAGTATTTT CASSYTGGDTQYF
- TRBJ2-4 TRBV7-2 TRBD1 TGTGCCAGCAGCTTAAACAGGGGGTTAGCCAAAAACATTCAGTACTTC CASSLNRGLAKNIQYF
- TRBJ1-5 TRBV28 - TGTGCCAGCAGTTCCCGCAGGGACCAGCATTTT CASSSRRDQHF
- TRBJ2-3 TRBV4-2 TRBD2 TGTGCCAGCAGCCAAGGGCCCCCTATACTAGCGGGAGATACAGATACGCAGTATTTT CASSQGPPILAGDTDTQYF
- TRBJ2-7 TRBV5-4 - TGTGCCAGCAGCACCGCTGCGGGCAGAGCCTTTGACGAGCAGTACTTC CASSTAAGRAFDEQYF
few TRBJ1-6 TRBV7-6 TRBD1 TGTGCCAGCAGCCGGGACAGTGCTAATTCACCCCTCCACTTT CASSRDSANSPLHF
once TRBJ2-1 TRBV9 TRBD1 TGTGCCAGCAGCTTCCGGGACAGGGGCCTTGCGGGAGGTTACAATGAGCAGTTCTTC CASSFRDRGLAGGYNEQFF
- TRBJ1-6 TRBV29-1 - TGCAGCGTTAAGGCCGGCGGTAATTCACCCCTCCACTTT CSVKAGGNSPLHF
- TRBJ2-3 TRBV7-3 - TGTGCCAGCAGCTCCTTAGCGGTTAGCACAGATACGCAGTATTTT CASSSLAVSTDTQYF
- TRBJ2-1 TRBV29-1 TRBD1 TGCAGCGTTGAGGTCGGGACAGGGGTTGGTGAGCAGTTCTTC CSVEVGTGVGEQFF
few TRBJ1-1 TRBV15 - TGTGCCACCAGCGTAACAGAGTCGAACACTGAAGCTTTCTTT CATSVTESNTEAFF
- TRBJ1-2 TRBV28 - TGTGCCAGCAGTCTTTACAGGGCTAGAAGCTACACCTTC CASSLYRARSYTF
once TRBJ2-1 TRBV6-5 TRBD1 TGTGCCAGCAGTTCCGGACAGGGTGGCTCCTACAATGAGCAGTTCTTC CASSSGQGGSYNEQFF
- TRBJ2-2 TRBV7-3 TRBD1 TGTGCCAGCAGCCAGCCACAGGGGACGAACACCGGGGAGCTGTTTTTT CASSQPQGTNTGELFF
- TRBJ2-7 TRBV9 TRBD1 TGTGCCAGCAGCGAGGGAGGACAGGGCTACGAGCAGTACTTC CASSEGGQGYEQYF
- TRBJ2-7 TRBV5-4 - TGTGCCAGCAGCTTGCCAGGGTACTACGAGCAGTACTTC CASSLPGYYEQYF
- TRBJ1-1 TRBV18 - TGTGCCAGCTCACCTACCAGGCCGCAGGGATCCACTGAAGCTTTCTTT CASSPTRPQGSTEAFF
- TRBJ1-5 TRBV15 - TGTGCCACCAGCAGAGAACAGGCTAGCAATCAGCCCCAGCATTTT CATSREQASNQPQHF
- TRBJ2-7 TRBV6-5 - TGTGCCAGCAGTCACCTGGAGACGCGGGAGCAGTACTTC CASSHLETREQYF
- TRBJ2-1 TRBV5-6 TRBD2 TGTGCCAGCAGCCTCATTGCGGGAGGAGTGAATGAGCAGTTCTTC CASSLIAGGVNEQFF